This T cell receptor (beta chain) was identified in a study of CD8 T cells in ankylosing spondylitis. Looked up from germline, CDR1 is SSHAT and CDR2 is FNYEAQ (reference sequence). The CDR3 covers 15 residues. A quantitative 5'-RACE method, one with molecular barcodes, was used to make TCR beta libraries. TCRdb used MiXCR to reprocess the 5' RACE reads, holding one entry per CDR3 protein. The sample consists of roughly 36,000 distinct CDR3 sequences, 14% of them appearing once. Concerning this clonotype itself: Its target is unknown. A read error may account for a junction end that differs from germline.

Study outcomes and limitations: Previously reported in reactive arthritis synovial fluid and blood were some of the motif variants. Reportedly, disease-linked clones are significantly enriched in ankylosing spondylitis patients' matched synovial fluid. One TCR beta motif, made up of about 8 highly homologous variants, appeared characteristic of ankylosing spondylitis blood.

Sequenced sample: blood. The chain couples TRBV7-7 to TRBJ2-2; a possible D gene is TRBD2 (5 bases). The receptor was derived from a male donor with ankylosing spondylitis or in good health (not recorded which). The CDR3 sequence is CASSLEYLGAGELFF. The DNA of the CDR3 is TGTGCTAGCAGCTTAGAATATCTGGGAGCCGGGGAGCTGTTTTTT. Supplemented by reference TRBV7-7 and TRBJ2-2, the full variable domain reads GAGVSQSPRYKVTKRGQDVTLRCDPISSHATLYWYQQALGQGPEFLTYFNYEAQPDKSGLPSDRFSAERPEGSISTLTIQRTEQRDSAMYRCASSLEYLGAGELFFGEGSRLTVL.